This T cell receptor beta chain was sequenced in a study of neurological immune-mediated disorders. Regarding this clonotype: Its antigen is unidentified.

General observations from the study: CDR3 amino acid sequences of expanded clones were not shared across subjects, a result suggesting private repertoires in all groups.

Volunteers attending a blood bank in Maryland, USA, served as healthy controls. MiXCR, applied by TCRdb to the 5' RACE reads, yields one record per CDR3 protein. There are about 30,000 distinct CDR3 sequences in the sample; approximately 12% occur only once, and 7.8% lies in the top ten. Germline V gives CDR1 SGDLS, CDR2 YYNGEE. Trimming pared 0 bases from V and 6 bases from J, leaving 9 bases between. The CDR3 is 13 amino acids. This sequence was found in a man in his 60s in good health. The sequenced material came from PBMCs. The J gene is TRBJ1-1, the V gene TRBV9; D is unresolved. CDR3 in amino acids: CASSVVGGSEAFF. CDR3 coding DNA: TGTGCCAGCAGCGTAGTTGGAGGATCTGAAGCTTTCTTT. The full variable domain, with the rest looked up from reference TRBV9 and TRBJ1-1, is DSGVTQTPKHLITATGQRVTLRCSPRSGDLSVYWYQQSLDQGLQFLIQYYNGEERAKGNILERFSAQQFPDLHSELNLSSLELGDSALYFCASSVVGGSEAFFGQGTRLTVV.